The T cell receptor beta chain described here comes from a study of T cells expressing NK-cell markers. Study as a whole: Repertoires of TCR beta were obtained from T cells sorted as CD3+CD56+NKG2C+, CD3+CD56+NKG2C- and CD3+CD56-NKG2C+. Study findings and constraints: Of the CD8+ T cells in over five donors, roughly 1.0-7.5% belonged to dominant NKG2C+ clonotypes. There were a handful of donors in whom these clonotypes also led the CD3+CD56-NKG2C+ fraction.

Germline values: CDR1 LNHNV, CDR2 YYDKDF (reference sequence). The length of the CDR3 is 14 residues. Production of TCR beta cDNA relied on 5'RACE template switching with UMIs. One entry per CDR3 protein, without DNA, is what TCRdb gives after re-calling the 5' RACE reads. Its listing shows 550,000 or so distinct CDR3 sequences. In the case of this clonotype: Its matching antigen is unknown.

The chain recombines TRBV15 with TRBJ2-5; the D call from TCRdb, TRBD2, cannot be confirmed without DNA. The receptor was derived from a young man in good health. Sequenced material: blood T cells: a sorted CD56 or NKG2C T cell subset, CD4+ or CD8+ T cells, or bulk PBMC T cells (not recorded which). The CDR3 protein is CATSLRRGEETQYF.